Included here is one T cell receptor (beta chain) sequence, with context. Antigen: not known. Hyperthyroidism, newly diagnosed and lasting under 2 months, affected patients aged 18 to 65. Clinicians diagnosed patients from clinical symptoms, serum thyroxine and TRAb, thyroid ultrasound and orbital computed tomography. Fresh peripheral blood, more than 8 ml of it, supplied the PBMCs. Amplified TCR beta CDR3 regions derived from RNA transcripts. With the HTBI primer set, the TCR CDR3 went through a first round of RT-PCR. TCRdb called the multiplex PCR reads again in MiXCR, with one record for every CDR3 protein. Here the sample spans 750,000 to 950,000 distinct CDR3 sequences, about two fifths being singletons. These data originate in a study of T cells in Graves' hyperthyroidism and ophthalmopathy. General observations from the study: It was a median roughly 6.5 months before onset that the model predicted ophthalmopathy.

Losses at the gene ends were 5 bases for V and 5 bases for J; bases not matched to a gene: 12. CDR1 and CDR2 (germline): MGHDK, SYGVNS. The CDR3 length is 16 residues. Sequenced: blood. The chain links TRBV25-1 to TRBJ1-2; TRBD1 matches at 9 bases. The clonotype comes from a man between 18 and 35 years old with Graves' hyperthyroidism. In DNA form, the CDR3 reads TGTGCCAGCAGTCCCCCCGGGACAGGGCTGGGGTATGGCTACACCTTC. This sequence encodes CASSPPGTGLGYGYTF.